This TCR beta chain was documented in a study of blood T cell repertoires in COVID-19. CDR1 KGHSH and CDR2 LQKENI come from the germline V gene. V gave up 3 bases and J gave up 7 bases; unmatched junction bases: 8. The CDR3 is 16 residues long. Libraries were prepared by immunoSEQ multiplex PCR; TCRdb keeps only in-frame clonotypes and omits some of them. The profile shows under 200,000 clones, approximately 84% of them singletons. The TCR was taken from an elderly woman with COVID-19, enrolled during active disease. The chain employs TRBV18 and TRBJ1-5; 11 bases agree with TRBD1. The sample taken for sequencing was peripheral blood. The CDR3 DNA reads as TGTGCCAGCTCACCTCTAGGACAGGGGGCTCAGCAGCCCCAGCATTTT. This sequence encodes CASSPLGQGAQQPQHF.